This TCR beta chain was found in a study of shared clonotypes between healthy human individuals. Naive CD8 cells lacked CD45RO and underwent positive selection for CCR7, leaving out terminally differentiated effector memory CD45RA+ cells. The CDR3 length is 14 residues. Per germline, CDR1 SGHNT and CDR2 YYREEE (reference sequence). Trimming removed 0 bases at V and 5 bases at J, with 11 bases between. Here immunoSEQ multiplex PCR was the method, and the copy in TCRdb shows in-frame clones only, minus some. The table records roughly 2.1 million clones, 85% to 95% of them present only once. The chain combines TRBV5-4 with TRBJ1-1; no reliable D call. Sequencing was done on a sample of naive CD8+ T cells from PBMCs. The TCR sequence derives from a man younger than 35 in good health. Some clones in this sample may be carry-over from other donors' samples. The CDR3 DNA reads as TGTGCCAGCAGCTTGGGGGCGCGAGGAACTGAAGCTTTCTTT. It is translated as CASSLGARGTEAFF.